Listed below are T cell receptor beta chains from one sample, sequenced in a study of beta chain features in type 1 diabetes. TCRdb's copy holds only in-frame clones and misses some; the assay was immunoSEQ multiplex PCR. Of a few hundred thousand clones listed, approximately 10% are singletons. Sequencing input: naive CD4+ T cells from blood. These receptors were collected from a woman aged 25 to 39 in good health. CDR3s include the opening cysteine and the closing phenylalanine or tryptophan. The order of the fields is J gene, D gene, V gene, clone size, CDR3 protein, CDR3 DNA. D genes are given only for firm matches. Clone sizes are given selectively: once, few, many, or a class where the clone is expanded.

J gene: TRBJ2-6
D gene: .
V gene: TRBV25-1
clone size: few
CDR3 protein: CASSPTGLGANVLTF
CDR3 DNA: TGTGCCAGCAGTCCAACAGGGTTGGGGGCCAACGTCCTGACTTTC

J gene: TRBJ2-3
D gene: TRBD1
V gene: TRBV9
clone size: .
CDR3 protein: CASSEGTGGRDTQYF
CDR3 DNA: TGTGCCAGCAGCGAAGGGACAGGGGGGCGGGATACGCAGTATTTT

J gene: TRBJ1-2
D gene: TRBD1
V gene: TRBV7-9
clone size: few
CDR3 protein: CASSLGTGGTNYGYTF
CDR3 DNA: TGTGCCAGCAGCTTAGGGACAGGGGGTACTAACTATGGCTACACCTTC

J gene: TRBJ2-1
D gene: TRBD2
V gene: TRBV7-2
clone size: .
CDR3 protein: CASRSQTGGTLNEQFF
CDR3 DNA: TGTGCCAGCAGGTCCCAGACGGGAGGGACGTTGAATGAGCAGTTCTTC

J gene: TRBJ1-5
D gene: .
V gene: TRBV19
clone size: .
CDR3 protein: CASSTLLQPQHF
CDR3 DNA: TGTGCCAGTAGTACATTACTGCAGCCCCAGCATTTT

J gene: TRBJ2-7
D gene: .
V gene: TRBV4-2
clone size: few
CDR3 protein: CASSQGEVGSYEQYF
CDR3 DNA: TGTGCCAGCAGCCAAGGCGAGGTGGGTTCCTACGAGCAGTACTTC

J gene: TRBJ2-1
D gene: TRBD2
V gene: TRBV30
clone size: .
CDR3 protein: CAGQGARASGRAYNEQFF
CDR3 DNA: TGTGCCGGTCAGGGGGCAAGGGCTAGCGGGAGGGCGTACAATGAGCAGTTCTTC

J gene: TRBJ2-5
D gene: TRBD1
V gene: TRBV2
clone size: few
CDR3 protein: CASSSQGAPGETQYF
CDR3 DNA: TGTGCCAGCAGTAGCCAGGGGGCGCCGGGTGAGACCCAGTACTTC

J gene: TRBJ2-1
D gene: TRBD2
V gene: TRBV11-1
clone size: .
CDR3 protein: CASSKSGTSGFENEQFF
CDR3 DNA: TGTGCCAGCAGCAAGTCCGGGACTAGCGGGTTTGAGAATGAGCAGTTCTTC

J gene: TRBJ2-1
D gene: .
V gene: TRBV12-5
clone size: once
CDR3 protein: CASGLVIGSGQGHYNEQFF
CDR3 DNA: TGTGCTAGTGGTTTGGTAATAGGTTCGGGGCAGGGGCACTACAATGAGCAGTTCTTC

J gene: TRBJ2-2
D gene: .
V gene: TRBV5-1
clone size: few
CDR3 protein: CASSLGQPDTGELFF
CDR3 DNA: TGCGCCAGCAGCTTGGGACAGCCGGACACCGGGGAGCTGTTTTTT

J gene: TRBJ1-2
D gene: .
V gene: TRBV28
clone size: few
CDR3 protein: CVSGWGANYGYTF
CDR3 DNA: TGTGTCTCAGGCTGGGGAGCTAACTATGGCTACACCTTC

J gene: TRBJ2-5
D gene: .
V gene: TRBV11-2
clone size: .
CDR3 protein: CASSPKETQYF
CDR3 DNA: TGTGCCAGCAGCCCTAAAGAGACCCAGTACTTC

J gene: TRBJ2-7
D gene: .
V gene: TRBV2
clone size: .
CDR3 protein: CASSVQTFYEQYF
CDR3 DNA: TGTGCCAGCAGTGTGCAAACATTCTACGAGCAGTACTTC

J gene: TRBJ2-1
D gene: .
V gene: TRBV10-3
clone size: few
CDR3 protein: CAISGPGGNEQFF
CDR3 DNA: TGTGCCATCAGTGGGCCCGGGGGCAATGAGCAGTTCTTC

J gene: TRBJ2-1
D gene: TRBD2
V gene: TRBV7-2
clone size: few
CDR3 protein: CASSLAGLAGGHEQFF
CDR3 DNA: TGTGCCAGCAGCTTAGCCGGACTAGCGGGAGGTCATGAGCAGTTCTTC

J gene: TRBJ1-1
D gene: .
V gene: TRBV6-5
clone size: .
CDR3 protein: CASSPQSRGTEAFF
CDR3 DNA: TGTGCCAGCAGCCCCCAGTCTCGAGGGACTGAAGCTTTCTTT

J gene: TRBJ2-3
D gene: TRBD1
V gene: TRBV7-2
clone size: few
CDR3 protein: CASSRDRATDTQYF
CDR3 DNA: TGTGCCAGCAGCCGGGACAGGGCCACAGATACGCAGTATTTT

J gene: TRBJ1-2
D gene: .
V gene: TRBV4-3
clone size: .
CDR3 protein: CASSQDRIGGSNYGYTF
CDR3 DNA: TGCGCCAGCAGCCAAGATAGGATCGGGGGTTCCAACTATGGCTACACCTTC

J gene: TRBJ2-2
D gene: .
V gene: TRBV30
clone size: .
CDR3 protein: CAWTSGHTGELFF
CDR3 DNA: TGTGCCTGGACGTCGGGTCACACCGGGGAGCTGTTTTTT

J gene: TRBJ2-6
D gene: TRBD1
V gene: TRBV15
clone size: few
CDR3 protein: CATSRGGARGPGANVLTF
CDR3 DNA: TGTGCCACCAGCAGAGGAGGCGCCAGGGGGCCTGGGGCCAACGTCCTGACTTTC

J gene: TRBJ1-2
D gene: TRBD1
V gene: TRBV30
clone size: few
CDR3 protein: CAWTRNQGVNYGYTF
CDR3 DNA: TGTGCCTGGACACGTAATCAGGGGGTGAACTATGGCTACACCTTC

J gene: TRBJ2-3
D gene: .
V gene: TRBV5-4
clone size: .
CDR3 protein: CASSFRDSTQYF
CDR3 DNA: TGTGCCAGCAGCTTCCGGGACTCGACGCAGTATTTT

J gene: TRBJ1-1
D gene: .
V gene: TRBV30
clone size: .
CDR3 protein: CAWSVLRGGGSNTEAFF
CDR3 DNA: TGTGCCTGGAGTGTACTTAGGGGAGGGGGATCGAACACTGAAGCTTTCTTT

J gene: TRBJ2-5
D gene: TRBD1
V gene: TRBV28
clone size: .
CDR3 protein: CASSRDRGGETQYF
CDR3 DNA: TGTGCCAGCAGCCGGGACAGGGGGGGAGAGACCCAGTACTTC

J gene: TRBJ2-3
D gene: TRBD2
V gene: TRBV2
clone size: .
CDR3 protein: CASTGGTSGSSVPDTQYF
CDR3 DNA: TGTGCCAGCACTGGGGGAACTAGCGGATCGAGCGTCCCAGATACGCAGTATTTT

J gene: TRBJ2-2
D gene: .
V gene: TRBV5-6
clone size: few
CDR3 protein: CASSTYTGELFF
CDR3 DNA: TGTGCCAGCAGCACATACACCGGGGAGCTGTTTTTT

J gene: TRBJ2-3
D gene: TRBD2
V gene: TRBV27
clone size: .
CDR3 protein: CASSQEGRGRARTDTQYF
CDR3 DNA: TGTGCCAGCAGTCAAGAGGGTCGGGGGAGGGCCCGGACAGATACGCAGTATTTT

J gene: TRBJ2-7
D gene: TRBD1
V gene: TRBV29-1
clone size: .
CDR3 protein: CSVAGTVAEQYF
CDR3 DNA: TGCAGCGTCGCTGGGACAGTGGCCGAGCAGTACTTC

J gene: TRBJ2-1
D gene: TRBD2
V gene: TRBV19
clone size: .
CDR3 protein: CASSISSSGRLNEQFF
CDR3 DNA: TGTGCCAGTAGTATATCGTCAAGCGGGAGATTGAATGAGCAGTTCTTC

J gene: TRBJ2-7
D gene: .
V gene: TRBV18
clone size: .
CDR3 protein: CASSPPASLSYEQYF
CDR3 DNA: TGTGCCAGCTCACCACCGGCCAGTCTCTCCTACGAGCAGTACTTC

J gene: TRBJ1-4
D gene: .
V gene: TRBV21-1
clone size: few
CDR3 protein: CASSAHRGLANEKLFF
CDR3 DNA: TGTGCCAGCAGCGCACACAGGGGGCTAGCTAATGAAAAACTGTTTTTT

J gene: TRBJ2-5
D gene: TRBD1
V gene: TRBV10-3
clone size: .
CDR3 protein: CAISAGQGRETQYF
CDR3 DNA: TGTGCCATCAGTGCAGGACAGGGCAGGGAGACCCAGTACTTC

J gene: TRBJ1-1
D gene: TRBD1
V gene: TRBV6-6
clone size: .
CDR3 protein: CASRDRGHEAFF
CDR3 DNA: TGTGCCAGCAGGGACAGGGGACATGAAGCTTTCTTT

J gene: TRBJ2-1
D gene: TRBD2
V gene: TRBV4-2
clone size: .
CDR3 protein: CASSQAGAGAYNEQFF
CDR3 DNA: TGTGCCAGCAGCCAGGCGGGAGCCGGAGCCTACAATGAGCAGTTCTTC

J gene: TRBJ2-7
D gene: .
V gene: TRBV19
clone size: .
CDR3 protein: CASNAETYEQYF
CDR3 DNA: TGTGCCAGTAACGCGGAGACCTACGAGCAGTACTTC

J gene: TRBJ1-1
D gene: .
V gene: TRBV7-2
clone size: few
CDR3 protein: CASSHPAGTEAFF
CDR3 DNA: TGTGCCAGCAGCCACCCAGCGGGCACTGAAGCTTTCTTT

J gene: TRBJ2-5
D gene: TRBD2
V gene: TRBV14
clone size: .
CDR3 protein: CASSQGILAGRGETQYF
CDR3 DNA: TGTGCCAGCAGCCAAGGAATACTAGCGGGAAGGGGAGAGACCCAGTACTTC

J gene: TRBJ1-1
D gene: .
V gene: TRBV27
clone size: few
CDR3 protein: CASSHQGNTEAFF
CDR3 DNA: TGTGCCAGCAGTCACCAGGGAAACACTGAAGCTTTCTTT

J gene: TRBJ2-1
D gene: .
V gene: TRBV29-1
clone size: few
CDR3 protein: CSVVAPSYNEQFF
CDR3 DNA: TGCAGCGTTGTAGCGCCGTCCTACAATGAGCAGTTCTTC

J gene: TRBJ2-5
D gene: .
V gene: TRBV4-2
clone size: .
CDR3 protein: CASSQTWRETQYF
CDR3 DNA: TGTGCCAGCAGCCAAACGTGGAGAGAGACCCAGTACTTC

J gene: TRBJ2-7
D gene: .
V gene: TRBV7-8
clone size: .
CDR3 protein: CASSLSRADYEQYF
CDR3 DNA: TGTGCCAGCAGCTTAAGCCGTGCGGACTACGAGCAGTACTTC

J gene: TRBJ2-5
D gene: .
V gene: TRBV11-2
clone size: .
CDR3 protein: CASRQQETQYF
CDR3 DNA: TGTGCCAGCCGACAGCAAGAGACCCAGTACTTC

J gene: TRBJ2-1
D gene: TRBD1
V gene: TRBV18
clone size: .
CDR3 protein: CASSTRDRGYNEQFF
CDR3 DNA: TGTGCCAGCTCAACTAGGGACAGGGGTTACAATGAGCAGTTCTTC

J gene: TRBJ1-1
D gene: .
V gene: TRBV13
clone size: few
CDR3 protein: CASSLRGRGTEAFF
CDR3 DNA: TGTGCCAGCAGCTTAAGGGGGAGGGGCACTGAAGCTTTCTTT

J gene: TRBJ1-2
D gene: .
V gene: TRBV30
clone size: few
CDR3 protein: CAWRIQGTGGYTF
CDR3 DNA: TGTGCCTGGAGGATCCAGGGAACTGGGGGCTACACCTTC

J gene: TRBJ2-7
D gene: .
V gene: TRBV19
clone size: few
CDR3 protein: CASSARVDSYEQYF
CDR3 DNA: TGTGCCAGTAGTGCCCGGGTTGACTCCTACGAGCAGTACTTC

J gene: TRBJ2-7
D gene: .
V gene: TRBV20-1
clone size: .
CDR3 protein: CSAREDYEQYF
CDR3 DNA: TGCAGTGCGAGGGAGGACTACGAGCAGTACTTC

J gene: TRBJ2-2
D gene: TRBD2
V gene: TRBV14
clone size: few
CDR3 protein: CASSQDRGGTGELFF
CDR3 DNA: TGTGCCAGCAGCCAAGACCGGGGGGGCACCGGGGAGCTGTTTTTT

J gene: TRBJ2-1
D gene: TRBD1
V gene: TRBV6-7
clone size: few
CDR3 protein: CASTATGIPYNEQFF
CDR3 DNA: TGTGCCAGCACCGCGACAGGGATCCCCTACAATGAGCAGTTCTTC

J gene: TRBJ1-2
D gene: TRBD1
V gene: TRBV7-9
clone size: few
CDR3 protein: CASSQEDRGGYGYTF
CDR3 DNA: TGTGCCAGCAGCCAAGAGGACAGGGGGGGTTATGGCTACACCTTC

J gene: TRBJ2-1
D gene: .
V gene: TRBV13
clone size: .
CDR3 protein: CASSLSLALDEQFF
CDR3 DNA: TGTGCCAGCAGTTTATCTTTAGCCTTGGATGAGCAGTTCTTC

J gene: TRBJ2-2
D gene: TRBD1
V gene: TRBV4-2
clone size: few
CDR3 protein: CASSKAGTVDTGELFF
CDR3 DNA: TGTGCCAGCAGCAAAGCCGGGACAGTCGACACCGGGGAGCTGTTTTTT

J gene: TRBJ2-7
D gene: TRBD2
V gene: TRBV7-3
clone size: .
CDR3 protein: CASSPQEASGTWEQYF
CDR3 DNA: TGTGCCAGCAGCCCCCAGGAGGCTAGCGGTACGTGGGAGCAGTACTTC